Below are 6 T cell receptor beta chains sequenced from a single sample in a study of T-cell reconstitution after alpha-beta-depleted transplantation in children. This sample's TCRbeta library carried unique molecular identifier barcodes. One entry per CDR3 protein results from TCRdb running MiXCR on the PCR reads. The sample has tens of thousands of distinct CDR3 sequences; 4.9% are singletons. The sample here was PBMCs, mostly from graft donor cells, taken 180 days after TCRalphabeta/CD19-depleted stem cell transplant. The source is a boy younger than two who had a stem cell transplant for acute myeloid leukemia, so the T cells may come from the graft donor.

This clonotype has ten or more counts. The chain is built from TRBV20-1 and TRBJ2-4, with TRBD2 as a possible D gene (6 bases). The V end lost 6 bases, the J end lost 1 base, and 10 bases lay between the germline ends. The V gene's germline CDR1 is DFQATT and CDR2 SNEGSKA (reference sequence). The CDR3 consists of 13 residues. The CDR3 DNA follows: TGCAGTGCAGCAGGGAGGGCCAAAAACATTCAGTACTTC. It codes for CSAAGRAKNIQYF.

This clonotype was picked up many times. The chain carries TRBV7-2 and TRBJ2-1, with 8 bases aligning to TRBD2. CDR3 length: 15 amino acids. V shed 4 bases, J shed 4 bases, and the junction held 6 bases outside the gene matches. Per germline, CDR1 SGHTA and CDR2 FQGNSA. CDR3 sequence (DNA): TGTGCCAGCAGCTCAAAGCGGGGGCCTTACAATGAGCAGTTCTTC. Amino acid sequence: CASSSKRGPYNEQFF.

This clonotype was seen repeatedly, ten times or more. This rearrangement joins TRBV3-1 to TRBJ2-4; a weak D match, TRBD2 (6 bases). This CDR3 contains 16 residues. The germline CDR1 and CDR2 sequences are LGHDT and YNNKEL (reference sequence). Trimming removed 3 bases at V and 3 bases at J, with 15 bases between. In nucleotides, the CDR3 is TGTGCCAGCAGCCAGGCGGGGCGAGGTGGCAAAAACATTCAGTACTTC. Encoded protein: CASSQAGRGGKNIQYF.

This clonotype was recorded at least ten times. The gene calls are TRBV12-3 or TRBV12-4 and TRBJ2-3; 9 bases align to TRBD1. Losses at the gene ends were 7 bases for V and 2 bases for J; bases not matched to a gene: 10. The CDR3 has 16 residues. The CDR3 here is CASTSGGTGYTDTQYF. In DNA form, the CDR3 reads TGTGCCAGCACCTCTGGCGGGACAGGGTACACAGATACGCAGTATTTT.

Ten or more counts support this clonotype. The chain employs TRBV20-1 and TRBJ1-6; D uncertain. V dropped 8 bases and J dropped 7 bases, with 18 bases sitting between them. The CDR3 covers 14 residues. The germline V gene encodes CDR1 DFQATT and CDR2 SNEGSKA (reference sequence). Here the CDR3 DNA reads TGCAGTACCCTAATGGGCAGAATAAATTCACCCCTCCACTTT. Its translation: CSTLMGRINSPLHF.

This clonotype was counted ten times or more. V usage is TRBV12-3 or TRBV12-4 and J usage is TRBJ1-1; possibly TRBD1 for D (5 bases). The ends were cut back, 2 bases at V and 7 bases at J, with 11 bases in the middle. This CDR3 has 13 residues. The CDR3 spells CASSLNPGGEAFF. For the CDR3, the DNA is TGTGCCAGCAGTTTAAATCCCGGGGGTGAAGCTTTCTTT.